These T cell receptor beta chains were read from a single sample in a study of PD-1 blockade in classical Hodgkin lymphoma. This table comes from immunoSEQ multiplex PCR, and its TCRdb copy is limited to in-frame clones, with some not included. The sample holds around 45,000 clones; approximately 70% are singletons and the top ten take approximately 3%. This sample comprised peripheral blood mononuclear cells (PBMCs), obtained before the second cycle of nivolumab. The source of these receptors is a human donor with classical Hodgkin lymphoma. Each CDR3 is given with its conserved first and last residue. The D gene is left open where the match is weak. Size tells how often a clone was seen (once, few, many) or the class of an expanded clone, and some rows leave it out.

v_gene: TRBV27
d_gene: TRBD2
j_gene: TRBJ2-5
abundance: -
CDR3nt: TGTGCCAGCAGTTTGGCTGGGGGGGTGGAGACCCAGTACTTC
CDR3aa: CASSLAGGVETQYF

v_gene: TRBV30
d_gene: -
j_gene: TRBJ2-7
abundance: -
CDR3nt: TGTGCCTGGAGTGCGAATCCGGGGGAGCAGTACTTC
CDR3aa: CAWSANPGEQYF

v_gene: TRBV12-5
d_gene: TRBD1
j_gene: TRBJ2-7
abundance: -
CDR3nt: TGTGCTAGTGGTTTGAGGGACAGGTACGAGCAGTACTTC
CDR3aa: CASGLRDRYEQYF

v_gene: TRBV27
d_gene: -
j_gene: TRBJ1-5
abundance: -
CDR3nt: TGTGCCAGCAGCCTTATGGCACCAGGGGGCAATCAGCCCCAGCATTTT
CDR3aa: CASSLMAPGGNQPQHF

v_gene: TRBV9
d_gene: -
j_gene: TRBJ2-1
abundance: -
CDR3nt: TGTGCCAGCAACCGGCCTTCTTACAATGAGCAGTTCTTC
CDR3aa: CASNRPSYNEQFF

v_gene: TRBV27
d_gene: -
j_gene: TRBJ2-2
abundance: once
CDR3nt: TGTGCCAGCAGTTTACTCGGCCGGGTCACCGGGGAGCTGTTTTTT
CDR3aa: CASSLLGRVTGELFF

v_gene: TRBV5-4
d_gene: -
j_gene: TRBJ2-5
abundance: -
CDR3nt: TGTGCCAGCAGCACCCCACGCCCCATCTTGACCGAAGAAGGAGAGACCCAGTACTTC
CDR3aa: CASSTPRPILTEEGETQYF

v_gene: TRBV4-2
d_gene: -
j_gene: TRBJ1-4
abundance: -
CDR3nt: TGTGCCAGCAGATACAGGGAGGACGAAAAACTGTTTTTT
CDR3aa: CASRYREDEKLFF

v_gene: TRBV30
d_gene: -
j_gene: TRBJ1-1
abundance: few
CDR3nt: TGTGCCTGCAGCCCGGGGACACCCGAAGCTTTCTTT
CDR3aa: CACSPGTPEAFF

v_gene: TRBV10-1
d_gene: -
j_gene: TRBJ1-1
abundance: once
CDR3nt: TGCGCCAGCAGTGAAGGGCTAGGGGACACTGAAGCTTTCTTT
CDR3aa: CASSEGLGDTEAFF

v_gene: TRBV4-1
d_gene: -
j_gene: TRBJ1-1
abundance: few
CDR3nt: TGCGCCAGCAGCCCCGTGTGGCGAGGGCAAACTGAAGCTTTCTTT
CDR3aa: CASSPVWRGQTEAFF

v_gene: TRBV7-2
d_gene: TRBD2
j_gene: TRBJ2-3
abundance: -
CDR3nt: TGTGCCAGCAGCTTTTTTAGCGGGGGGTTCTCAGATACGCAGTATTTT
CDR3aa: CASSFFSGGFSDTQYF

v_gene: TRBV7-9
d_gene: -
j_gene: TRBJ1-1
abundance: few
CDR3nt: TGTGCCAGCAGCTACAAGACGGGTGCGGCTTTCTTT
CDR3aa: CASSYKTGAAFF

v_gene: TRBV6-1
d_gene: -
j_gene: TRBJ1-1
abundance: -
CDR3nt: TGTGCCAGCTGTACAGGGTCCCCTGAAGCTTTCTTT
CDR3aa: CASCTGSPEAFF

v_gene: TRBV7-3
d_gene: TRBD1
j_gene: TRBJ2-2
abundance: -
CDR3nt: TGTGCCAGCAGCCGGGGACAGGGTAACACCGGGGAGCTGTTTTTT
CDR3aa: CASSRGQGNTGELFF

v_gene: TRBV2
d_gene: -
j_gene: TRBJ2-3
abundance: -
CDR3nt: TGTGCCAGCAGTGAATGGGAGATTACCACAGATACGCAGTATTTT
CDR3aa: CASSEWEITTDTQYF

v_gene: TRBV6-1
d_gene: -
j_gene: TRBJ1-2
abundance: -
CDR3nt: TGTGCCAGCAGTGAATTTAGGACGGTGAACTATGGCTACACCTTC
CDR3aa: CASSEFRTVNYGYTF

v_gene: TRBV6-5
d_gene: -
j_gene: TRBJ1-1
abundance: -
CDR3nt: TGTGCCAGCAGTTACGCGGCGGAAGCGATCAACACTGAAGCTTTCTTT
CDR3aa: CASSYAAEAINTEAFF

v_gene: TRBV2
d_gene: -
j_gene: TRBJ2-5
abundance: -
CDR3nt: TGTGCCAGCAGTCTAGCCGCGGGACAGCAAGAGACCCAGTACTTC
CDR3aa: CASSLAAGQQETQYF

v_gene: TRBV30
d_gene: -
j_gene: TRBJ1-1
abundance: -
CDR3nt: TGTGCCTGGAGTGTTTCGAACACTGAAGCTTTCTTT
CDR3aa: CAWSVSNTEAFF

v_gene: TRBV6-6
d_gene: -
j_gene: TRBJ1-3
abundance: -
CDR3nt: TGTGCCAGCAGTTACTCCCCGGGACATACTGGAAACACCATATATTTT
CDR3aa: CASSYSPGHTGNTIYF

v_gene: TRBV6-6
d_gene: TRBD1
j_gene: TRBJ1-2
abundance: -
CDR3nt: TGTGCCAGCAGTGGGGGGACAGGGTGGAACTATGGCTACACCTTC
CDR3aa: CASSGGTGWNYGYTF

v_gene: TRBV5-1
d_gene: -
j_gene: TRBJ2-7
abundance: -
CDR3nt: TGCGCCAGCAGCTTAGACACCTCCTACGAGCAGTACTTC
CDR3aa: CASSLDTSYEQYF

v_gene: TRBV9
d_gene: -
j_gene: TRBJ2-3
abundance: -
CDR3nt: TGTGCCAGCAGCCCCCTTTTCGATACGCAGTATTTT
CDR3aa: CASSPLFDTQYF

v_gene: TRBV4-2
d_gene: -
j_gene: TRBJ2-1
abundance: -
CDR3nt: TGTGCCAGCAGCCAAGATCGGCGCGGGGTCTACAATGAGCAGTTCTTC
CDR3aa: CASSQDRRGVYNEQFF

v_gene: TRBV5-1
d_gene: -
j_gene: TRBJ2-5
abundance: -
CDR3nt: TGCGCCAGCAGCTTGGACGCTTCTCACGCGGAGACCCAGTACTTC
CDR3aa: CASSLDASHAETQYF

v_gene: TRBV27
d_gene: -
j_gene: TRBJ2-2
abundance: -
CDR3nt: TGTGCCAGCCAAAAAGGAGTGCGATGGACCGGGGAGCTGTTTTTT
CDR3aa: CASQKGVRWTGELFF

v_gene: TRBV27
d_gene: -
j_gene: TRBJ1-1
abundance: -
CDR3nt: TGTGCCAGCAGTTTGAATGGGGGGCAGAACACTGAAGCTTTCTTT
CDR3aa: CASSLNGGQNTEAFF